The 30 T cell receptor beta chains below come from one sample, sequenced in a study of blood T cell repertoires in COVID-19. Produced via immunoSEQ multiplex PCR; TCRdb's table is partial and in-frame only. The data show 200,000 to 250,000 clones, 80% to 90% seen once. Input material: PBMCs or T cells enriched from blood (not recorded which). The receptors here all came from a woman in her 30s who had been exposed to COVID-19.

This chain joins TRBV4-1 and TRBJ2-3, with TRBD2 matching over 7 bases. The CDR3 sequence is 17 residues long. J was trimmed by 5 bases and V by 1 base; bases with no gene match: 12. CDR1 and CDR2 (germline): MGHRA, YSYEKL. The CDR3, as DNA: TGCGCCAGCAGCCAAGGGGGCCAGGGAGGGCCTAAAGATACGCAGTATTTT. Translating gives CASSQGGQGGPKDTQYF.

This clone was detected only once. This chain joins TRBV11-3 and TRBJ2-3; TRBD1 matches 7 bases. Trimming took 5 bases from V and 3 from J; bases not matched to a gene: 2. Germline CDR1 is SGHNT and CDR2 is YENEEA. CDR3 length: 13 amino acids. CDR3 sequence reads: CASSLQGTDTQYF. The CDR3, as DNA: TGTGCCAGCAGCCTACAGGGGACAGATACGCAGTATTTT.

This clone was seen a handful of times. V gene TRBV23-1 combines with J gene TRBJ1-1; D gene ambiguous. TRBV23-1 falls under the ORF class, with uncertain function. CDR3 length: 13 residues. Between the trimmed V and J ends, which lost 1 base and 1 base, there was a span of 4 bases. For the CDR3, the DNA is TGCGCCAGCAGTCAATACAGGAACACTGAAGCTTTCTTT. Translated, it gives CASSQYRNTEAFF.

This chain joins TRBV28 and TRBJ1-2, with 8 bases lining up with TRBD1. Germline CDR1 MDHEN, CDR2 SYDVKM. The CDR3 totals 15 residues. Losses at the gene ends were 1 base for V and 3 bases for J; bases not matched to a gene: 4. The CDR3 region has the DNA TGTGCCAGCAGTTTATTGGCAGGGGGCGACTATGGCTACACCTTC. This translates into CASSLLAGGDYGYTF.

This rearrangement joins TRBV12-1 to TRBJ2-5; TRBD1, the D gene given by the table, was not confirmed from the DNA. TRBV12-1 is marked as a pseudogene. The CDR3 runs 15 residues. As DNA, the CDR3 is TGTGCCAGCAGCTTGCCTCAGGACAGAGAAGAGACCCAGTACTTC. It codes for CASSLPQDREETQYF.

This chain uses TRBV3-1 (or the pseudogene TRBV3-2) with TRBJ1-2, with D hard to call. From germline, CDR1 is LGHDT and CDR2 YNNKEL (reference sequence). The V end was cut by 1 base, the J end by 6 bases, with 9 bases between. The CDR3 is 13 amino acids. The CDR3 DNA follows: TGTGCCAGCAGCCAAGGTCCACTCAATGGCTACACCTTC. It codes for CASSQGPLNGYTF.

The rearrangement links TRBV5-4 to TRBJ2-3; a possible D gene is TRBD1 (6 bases). This CDR3 is 16 amino acids long. V was clipped by 0 bases and J by 0 bases, with 11 bases between them. Per germline, CDR1 SGHNT and CDR2 YYREEE (reference sequence). The CDR3, as DNA: TGTGCCAGCAGCTTGGGGGGTAGGGGGAGCACAGATACGCAGTATTTT. Translating gives CASSLGGRGSTDTQYF.

The chain links TRBV4-1 to TRBJ1-6; 9 bases line up with TRBD1. V gave up 3 bases and J gave up 3 bases; unmatched junction bases: 3. CDR3 size: 16 residues. Germline V gene data show CDR1 as MGHRA and CDR2 as YSYEKL. The CDR3 nucleotides read TGCGCCAGCAGCCACGGACAGGGGAGCTATAATTCACCCCTCCACTTT. Protein sequence: CASSHGQGSYNSPLHF.

The chain employs TRBV5-1 and TRBJ2-7, with a weak D call TRBD1 (5 bases). Germline CDR1 and CDR2: SGHRS and YFSETQ. Trimming pared 4 bases from V and 5 bases from J, leaving 19 bases between. CDR3 length: 15 residues. CDR3 in amino acids: CASSPGLIAPDEQYF. The CDR3 DNA is TGCGCCAGCAGCCCAGGGTTAATCGCCCCTGACGAGCAGTACTTC.

This chain's CDR3 is CSVGEGLKVDTQYF. The CDR3 nucleotides read TGCAGCGTGGGGGAGGGCCTAAAGGTAGATACGCAGTATTTT. The chain has TRBV29-1 and TRBJ2-3, with TRBD2 matching 7 bases. The CDR3 loop spans 14 amino acids. The J segment lost 5 bases and the V segment lost 6 bases, leaving 11 bases of the junction unmatched. CDR1 is SQVTM, CDR2 ANQGSEA, per germline.

The chain has TRBV4-2 and TRBJ2-3; 10 bases are a match to TRBD1. J gave up 5 bases and V 2 bases, and 10 bases lay outside the gene matches. Germline lookup yields CDR1 LGHNA and CDR2 YNFKEQ. This CDR3 comprises 17 residues. The CDR3, as DNA: TGTGCCAGCAGCCAATTTTCGGGACAGGGGAGAATAGATACGCAGTATTTT. Translation: CASSQFSGQGRIDTQYF.

This chain links TRBV5-1 with TRBJ2-1, with D uncertain. CDR3 length equals 15 residues. V was pared by 4 bases and J by 4 bases, with 15 bases between. Germline V gene lookup returns CDR1 SGHRS and CDR2 YFSETQ. This CDR3 reads CASSTVSHEYNEQFF. For the CDR3, the DNA is TGCGCCAGCAGCACCGTGAGCCACGAATACAATGAGCAGTTCTTC.

This chain connects TRBV4-1 to TRBJ1-4, with D unclear. V was trimmed by 3 bases and J by 8 bases, leaving 10 bases between them. Germline CDR1 is MGHRA and CDR2 is YSYEKL. This CDR3 is 13 amino acids long. The CDR3 here is CASSQAQREKLFF. The CDR3 DNA reads TGCGCCAGCAGCCAGGCTCAGAGGGAAAAACTGTTTTTT.

The chain recombines TRBV2 with TRBJ1-1; 9 bases map to TRBD1. Germline V gene sequence: CDR1 SNHLY, CDR2 FYNNEI. The CDR3 runs 13 residues. V dropped 4 bases and J dropped 7; count of bases not matched to a gene: 4. The CDR3 DNA follows: TGTGCCAGCAGTGGAACAGGGGGCGTTGAAGCTTTCTTT. Encoded protein: CASSGTGGVEAFF.

This clone appeared once. V is TRBV11-2 and J is TRBJ2-7; TRBD1 agrees at 8 bases. Losses at the gene ends were 3 bases for V and 5 bases for J; bases not matched to a gene: 12. Germline values: CDR1 SGHAT, CDR2 FQNNGV. This CDR3 region has 16 residues. CDR3 sequence reads: CASSFRGRFPLDEQYF. In DNA form, the CDR3 reads TGTGCCAGCAGCTTCAGGGGGCGCTTCCCTCTAGACGAGCAGTACTTC.

This chain uses TRBV28 with TRBJ2-5, with D perhaps matching TRBD1 (6 bases). Trimming pared 3 bases from V and 4 bases from J, leaving 15 bases between. The CDR3 has 15 residues. Germline V gene sequence: CDR1 MDHEN, CDR2 SYDVKM. The CDR3 loop is CASSLGRGFLETQYF. The CDR3 region has the DNA TGTGCCAGCAGTTTGGGCAGGGGCTTTTTAGAGACCCAGTACTTC.

CDR3 residues: CAWSVRHNEQFF. The CDR3 nucleotides read TGTGCCTGGAGTGTGCGGCACAATGAGCAGTTCTTC. The V call is TRBV30, the J call TRBJ2-1; no reliable D call. Deletions cut 0 bases from V and 5 bases from J, with 5 bases between. This CDR3 spans 12 amino acids. Germline loops: CDR1 GTSNPN, CDR2 SVGIG (reference sequence). Complete variable domain (other parts from reference TRBV30 and TRBJ2-1): SQTIHQWPATLVQPVGSPLSLECTVEGTSNPNLYWYRQAAGRGLQLLFYSVGIGQISSEVPQNLSASRPQDRQFILSSKKLLLSDSGFYLCAWSVRHNEQFFGPGTRLTVL.

V is TRBV11-2 and J is TRBJ1-4, with TRBD1 as a possible D gene (5 bases). The CDR3 totals 16 residues. V was trimmed by 0 bases and J by 7 bases, leaving 15 bases between them. Germline V gene sequence: CDR1 SGHAT, CDR2 FQNNGV. CDR3 nucleotide sequence: TGTGCCAGCAGCTTAGAAGGTGTTAGGGGTAGTGAAAAACTGTTTTTT. It encodes CASSLEGVRGSEKLFF.

The chain combines TRBV5-1 with TRBJ1-1; no firm D call. The CDR3 contains 15 residues. From germline, CDR1 is SGHRS and CDR2 YFSETQ. Trimming shortened V by 4 bases and J by 5 bases, and 18 bases separated the two germline ends. CDR3 residues: CASSRQQSPGTEAFF. The CDR3 nucleotides are TGCGCCAGCAGCCGCCAACAGTCACCAGGTACTGAAGCTTTCTTT.

This clone appeared a single time. The chain couples TRBV28 to TRBJ1-4, with D perhaps matching TRBD1 (5 bases). Deletions cut 4 bases from V and 5 bases from J, with 11 bases between. The CDR3 length is 14 residues. Germline V gene sequence: CDR1 MDHEN, CDR2 SYDVKM. CDR3 sequence: CASSSPTENEKLFF. CDR3 nucleotides: TGTGCCAGCAGTTCCCCGACAGAAAATGAAAAACTGTTTTTT.

This sequence joins TRBV9 and TRBJ2-1, with 7 bases lining up with TRBD2. Germline assignment: CDR1 SGDLS and CDR2 YYNGEE. The V gene end was trimmed by 4 bases and the J gene end by 1 base; junction bases not matched to a gene: 8. CDR3 length: 16 residues. The CDR3 DNA is TGTGCCAGCAGCCCCCGATCTAGCGGATCCTACAATGAGCAGTTCTTC. It is translated as CASSPRSSGSYNEQFF.

The chain carries TRBV2 and TRBJ1-5; TRBD1 matches at 7 bases. After removal of 4 bases from V and 3 bases from J, the junction contained 3 bases not matched to a gene. The CDR3 loop spans 14 amino acids. CDR1 and CDR2 (germline): SNHLY, FYNNEI. CDR3 sequence reads: CASSGQGFNQPQHF. Here the CDR3 DNA reads TGTGCCAGCAGTGGACAGGGTTTCAATCAGCCCCAGCATTTT.

J is TRBJ1-4 and V is TRBV4-1, with a tentative D call TRBD1 (6 bases). The CDR3 consists of 16 residues. The V end lost 4 bases, the J end lost 4 bases, and 16 bases lay between the germline ends. From germline, CDR1 is MGHRA and CDR2 YSYEKL. CDR3 loop: CASSLSGGRSNEKLFF. The CDR3 nucleotides are TGCGCCAGCAGCCTTTCGGGGGGGCGGAGTAATGAAAAACTGTTTTTT.

The V and J genes are TRBV30 and TRBJ1-6; D possibly corresponds to TRBD1 (6 bases). The V gene lost 5 bases and the J gene lost 4 bases, with 9 bases spanning the gap. The germline V gene encodes CDR1 GTSNPN and CDR2 SVGIG (reference sequence). The CDR3 contains 13 residues. For the CDR3, the DNA is TGTGCCTGGCAGGACAGTTATAATTCACCCCTCCACTTT. Protein product: CAWQDSYNSPLHF.

J is TRBJ1-6 and V is TRBV5-1; TRBD1 aligns across 8 bases. The CDR3 consists of 14 residues. Germline lookup yields CDR1 SGHRS and CDR2 YFSETQ. The junction had 6 bases not matched to a gene; V was cut back by 4 bases and J by 9 bases. CDR3 sequence: CASSHGQGGSPLHF. The DNA of the CDR3 is TGCGCCAGCAGCCACGGACAGGGAGGTTCACCCCTCCACTTT.

The chain recombines TRBV19 with TRBJ1-5; 7 bases align to TRBD1. V dropped 7 bases and J dropped 0; count of bases not matched to a gene: 6. The germline V gene has CDR1 LNHDA and CDR2 SQIVND (reference sequence). The CDR3 length is 15 residues. The CDR3 protein is CASITQGNSNQPQHF. The CDR3 DNA is TGTGCCAGTATTACACAGGGGAATAGCAATCAGCCCCAGCATTTT.

The chain links TRBV28 to TRBJ1-2; D gene unclear. The CDR3 is 11 amino acids. Trimming shortened V by 2 bases and J by 7 bases, and 5 bases separated the two germline ends. CDR1 is MDHEN and CDR2 is SYDVKM in the germline V gene. The CDR3, as DNA: TGTGCCAGCAGTTTAGGAGTTGGCTACACCTTC. Amino acid sequence: CASSLGVGYTF.

The rearrangement uses TRBV6-1 and TRBJ2-2; 7 nucleotides line up with TRBD1. Trimming at V came to 4 bases and at J to 0 bases, leaving 5 bases not matched to a gene. In germline, CDR1 is MNHNS, CDR2 SASEGT. This CDR3 region has 16 residues. In DNA form, the CDR3 reads TGTGCCAGCAGTGGACAGGGAACTTCGAACACCGGGGAGCTGTTTTTT. Translating it yields CASSGQGTSNTGELFF.

The V and J genes are TRBV2 and TRBJ2-7; 9 nucleotides line up with TRBD2. In germline, CDR1 is SNHLY, CDR2 FYNNEI. After removal of 10 bases from V and 2 bases from J, the junction contained 6 bases not matched to a gene. The CDR3 is 13 residues long. CDR3 protein: CAIRTSATYEQYF. The CDR3 coding sequence is TGTGCCATCCGGACTAGCGCCACCTACGAGCAGTACTTC.

This chain joins TRBV15 and TRBJ2-2; 7 nucleotides agree with TRBD1. Germline V gives CDR1 LNHNV, CDR2 YYDKDF (reference sequence). The trim removed 4 bases at V and 2 bases at J, leaving 10 bases unmatched. The length of the CDR3 is 17 residues. In DNA form, the CDR3 reads TGTGCCACCAGCAAAACGCTCTGGGACAGAAACACCGGGGAGCTGTTTTTT. This gives the protein CATSKTLWDRNTGELFF. Filled out from reference TRBV15 and TRBJ2-2, the complete variable domain reads DAMVIQNPRYQVTQFGKPVTLSCSQTLNHNVMYWYQQKSSQAPKLLFHYYDKDFNNEADTPDNFQSRRPNTSFCFLDIRSPGLGDTAMYLCATSKTLWDRNTGELFFGEGSRLTVL.